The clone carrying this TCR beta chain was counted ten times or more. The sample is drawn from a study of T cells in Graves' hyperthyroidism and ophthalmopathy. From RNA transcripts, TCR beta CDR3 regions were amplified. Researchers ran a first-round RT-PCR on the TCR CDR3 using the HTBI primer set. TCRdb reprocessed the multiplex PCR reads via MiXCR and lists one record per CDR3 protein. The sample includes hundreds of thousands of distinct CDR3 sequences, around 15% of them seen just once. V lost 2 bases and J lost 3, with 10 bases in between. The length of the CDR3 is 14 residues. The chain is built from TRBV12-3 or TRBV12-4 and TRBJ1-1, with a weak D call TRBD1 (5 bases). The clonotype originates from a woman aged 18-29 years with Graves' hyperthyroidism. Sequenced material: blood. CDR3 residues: CASSLSGLDTEAFF. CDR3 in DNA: TGTGCCAGCAGTTTATCAGGGCTGGACACTGAAGCTTTCTTT.